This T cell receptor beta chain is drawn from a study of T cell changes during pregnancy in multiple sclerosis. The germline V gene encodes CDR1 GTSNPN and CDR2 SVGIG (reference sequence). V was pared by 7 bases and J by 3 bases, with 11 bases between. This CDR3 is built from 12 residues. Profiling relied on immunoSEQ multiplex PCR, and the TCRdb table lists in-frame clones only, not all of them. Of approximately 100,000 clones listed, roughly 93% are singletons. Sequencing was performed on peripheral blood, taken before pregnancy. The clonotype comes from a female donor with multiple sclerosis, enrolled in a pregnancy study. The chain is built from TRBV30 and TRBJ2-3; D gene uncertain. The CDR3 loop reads CAYLTVTDTQYF. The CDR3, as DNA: TGTGCCTACCTTACGGTGACAGATACGCAGTATTTT.